The table lists the clone carrying this T cell receptor beta chain with a few counts. The record originates from a study of cytomegalovirus exposure and HLA in healthy donors. PCR used 60 Vbeta primers and 13 Jbeta primers. The table came from immunoSEQ multiplex PCR; TCRdb's copy has only in-frame clones and leaves some out. The sample consists of around 120,000 clones, 15% of them appearing once. The sequence derives from a woman younger than 30 in good health and CMV-seronegative. Specimen: PBMCs.

DNA for the CDR3: TGTGCCTGCAGAAATAGCGGGAGTGAGTACTTC. Translation gives CACRNSGSEYF. The chain employs TRBV30 and TRBJ2-7; TRBD2 matches at 9 bases. Looked up from germline, CDR1 is GTSNPN and CDR2 is SVGIG (reference sequence). The ends lost 6 bases at V and 11 bases at J; junction bases unmatched: 8. This CDR3 region has 11 residues.